Following are 8 T cell receptor beta chains from one sample sequenced in a study of shared clonotypes between healthy human individuals. The protocol was immunoSEQ multiplex PCR, while the TCRdb copy is restricted to in-frame clones and leaves out a portion. The sample includes approximately 460,000 clones, roughly three quarters of them seen just once. The specimen sequenced was PBMCs. Receptors were obtained from a woman aged 40 to 55 in good health. Some clones in this sample may be carry-over from other donors' samples.

This chain uses TRBV9 with TRBJ2-7; the match to TRBD2 covers 9 bases. J gave up 5 bases and V 0 bases, and 6 bases lay outside the gene matches. CDR3 length equals 15 residues. Germline assignment: CDR1 SGDLS and CDR2 YYNGEE. As DNA, the CDR3 is TGTGCCAGCAGCGTAGGGTCTAGCGGGACCAACGAGCAGTACTTC. The encoded protein is CASSVGSSGTNEQYF.

The chain employs TRBV28 and TRBJ2-3; 11 nucleotides agree with TRBD1. The germline V gene encodes CDR1 MDHEN and CDR2 SYDVKM. V lost 5 bases and J lost 4; bases outside the gene matches: 5. The CDR3 extends over 15 amino acids. In DNA, the CDR3 is TGTGCCAGCAGTGACCCGGGACAGGGGGCAGATACGCAGTATTTT. Protein: CASSDPGQGADTQYF. The full variable domain, rest sourced from reference TRBV28 and TRBJ2-3, is DVKVTQSSRYLVKRTGEKVFLECVQDMDHENMFWYRQDPGLGLRLIYFSYDVKMKEKGDIPEGYSVSREKKERFSLILESASTNQTSMYLCASSDPGQGADTQYFGPGTRLTVL.

The DNA for the CDR3 is TGTGCCAGCAGTGACGATCCCACAGGGCACGATCCCTACGAGCAGTACTTC. Its translation is CASSDDPTGHDPYEQYF. This rearrangement joins TRBV6-1 to TRBJ2-7; possibly TRBD1 for D (6 bases). The V end was cut by 3 bases, the J end by 2 bases, with 20 bases between. The CDR3 extends over 17 amino acids. CDR1 and CDR2 from the germline V gene are MNHNS and SASEGT.

Regarding this clone: Distinct nucleotide sequences in the sample also encode this CDR3. V and J are TRBV28 and TRBJ2-3; 8 nucleotides align to TRBD2. J lost 2 bases, V lost 4 bases, and 5 bases had no gene match. Germline CDR1 MDHEN, CDR2 SYDVKM. The CDR3 sequence is 15 residues long. CDR3 DNA: TGTGCCAGCAGTTCCCCTAGCGGGTCCACAGATACGCAGTATTTT. As protein: CASSSPSGSTDTQYF.

This clone was found once. This rearrangement joins TRBV4-1 to TRBJ2-3, with 12 bases that match TRBD2. Looked up from germline, CDR1 is MGHRA and CDR2 is YSYEKL. This CDR3 is 12 amino acids long. J was trimmed by 8 bases and V by 8 bases; bases with no gene match: 2. Written as DNA, the CDR3 is TGCGCCAGCGGGACTAGCGGGTTTACGCAGTATTTT. Translated: CASGTSGFTQYF.

On this clone: An end of the junction does not agree with germline; a read error may underlie this. The J gene is TRBJ1-2, the V gene TRBV28, with D tentatively TRBD1 (6 bases). The CDR3 runs to 13 residues. The germline V gene has CDR1 MDHEN and CDR2 SYDVKM. CDR3: CASSLSDSYGHAF. Written as DNA, the CDR3 is TGTGCCAGCAGTTTATCGGACAGCTATGGCCACGCCTTC.

The rearrangement joins TRBV5-1 to TRBJ2-5, with 7 positions matching TRBD1. This CDR3 spans 16 amino acids. V gave up 0 bases and J gave up 1 base; unmatched junction bases: 6. CDR1 is SGHRS and CDR2 is YFSETQ in the germline V gene. CDR3 protein: CASSLGGQSTQETQYF. The DNA of the CDR3 is TGCGCCAGCAGCTTGGGGGGACAGTCCACCCAAGAGACCCAGTACTTC.

The genes are TRBV2 and TRBJ2-3; no clear D gene. The CDR3 has 12 residues. V was pared by 4 bases and J by 5 bases, with 7 bases between. CDR1 is SNHLY and CDR2 is FYNNEI in the germline V gene. In nucleotides, the CDR3 is TGTGCCAGCAGTGTCGGGCGAGATACGCAGTATTTT. Its translation: CASSVGRDTQYF.